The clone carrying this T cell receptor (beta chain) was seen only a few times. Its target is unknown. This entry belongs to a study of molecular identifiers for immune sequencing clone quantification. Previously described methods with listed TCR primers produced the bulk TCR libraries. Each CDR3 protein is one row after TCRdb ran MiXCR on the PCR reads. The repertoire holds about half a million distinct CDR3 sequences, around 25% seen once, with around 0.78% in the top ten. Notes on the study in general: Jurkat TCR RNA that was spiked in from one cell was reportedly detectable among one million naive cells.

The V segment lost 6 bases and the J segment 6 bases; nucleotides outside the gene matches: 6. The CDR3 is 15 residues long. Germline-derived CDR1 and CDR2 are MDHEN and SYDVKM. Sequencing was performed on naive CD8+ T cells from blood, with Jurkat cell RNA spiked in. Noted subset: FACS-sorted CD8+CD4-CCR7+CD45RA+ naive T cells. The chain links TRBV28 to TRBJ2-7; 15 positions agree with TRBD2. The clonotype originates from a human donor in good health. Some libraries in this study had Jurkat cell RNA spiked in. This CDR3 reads CASSRGTSGRSEQYF. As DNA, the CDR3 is TGTGCCAGCAGCCGCGGGACTAGCGGGAGGAGCGAGCAGTACTTC.